The next 15 T cell receptor beta chains were all read from a single sample in a study of T cells after yellow fever vaccination. A single record per CDR3 protein comes from TCRdb applying MiXCR to the 5' RACE reads. The sample records fewer than 500,000 distinct CDR3 sequences, roughly 20% being singletons. This sample comprised PBMCs, obtained before the yellow fever booster vaccination. The receptors originated from a man younger than 35 who received the YFV17D yellow fever vaccine.

This clonotype has just a few counts. The rearrangement links TRBV6-5 to TRBJ2-7, with D uncertain. The CDR3 runs to 15 residues. With 0 bases removed from V and 1 base from J, the gap between germline ends came to 10 bases. CDR1 and CDR2 (germline): MNHEY, SVGAGI. The CDR3 is CASSYSAHPSYEQYF. The CDR3 nucleotides read TGTGCCAGCAGTTACTCGGCCCACCCTTCCTACGAGCAGTACTTC.

This clonotype was picked up a small number of times. The J gene is TRBJ2-5, the V gene TRBV20-1; maybe TRBD1 (6 bases). Trimming took 3 bases from V and 5 from J, leaving 16 bases between them. This CDR3 is built from 14 residues. The germline V gene has CDR1 DFQATT and CDR2 SNEGSKA (reference sequence). The CDR3 loop is CSASRGGVFETQYF. The CDR3 DNA reads TGCAGTGCTAGCCGAGGGGGAGTTTTCGAGACCCAGTACTTC.

This clonotype occurred a few times. The chain employs TRBV5-1 and TRBJ2-1; 7 bases fit TRBD2. Germline CDR1 SGHRS, CDR2 YFSETQ. Trimming cost V 6 bases and J 3 bases; bases outside gene matches: 3. The CDR3 is made up of 13 amino acids. CDR3 amino acids: CASTAGDYNEQFF. In nucleotides, the CDR3 is TGCGCCAGCACGGCGGGGGACTACAATGAGCAGTTCTTC.

This clonotype was observed a few times. The genes are TRBV12-5 and TRBJ2-2; 13 nucleotides align to TRBD2. The CDR3 contains 16 residues. Germline CDR1 and CDR2: LGHNT and FRNRAP. V lost 6 bases, J lost 3 bases, and 4 bases stayed unmatched. CDR3 loop: CASGRTSGGDTGELFF. The DNA of the CDR3 is TGTGCTAGTGGCAGGACTAGCGGGGGAGACACCGGGGAGCTGTTTTTT.

J is TRBJ2-7 and V is TRBV6-1; D call uncertain. Germline V gene data show CDR1 as MNHNS and CDR2 as SASEGT. The CDR3 is made up of 14 amino acids. Trimming cost V 4 bases and J 3 bases, with 13 bases left between them. The CDR3 loop reads CASSVSVGLYEQYV. In DNA form, the CDR3 reads TGTGCCAGCAGTGTTTCTGTCGGCCTCTACGAGCAGTACGTC.

There are a few counts of this clonotype. The chain joins TRBV24-1 to TRBJ2-3; D assignment may be TRBD1 or TRBD2 (5 bases each). Germline assignment: CDR1 KGHDR and CDR2 SFDVKD. The CDR3 extends over 13 amino acids. V was clipped by 7 bases and J by 11 bases, with 18 bases between them. The CDR3 DNA is TGTGCCACCAGAGATCCCGACGGGGCCCGGCAGTATTTT. Translation: CATRDPDGARQYF.

This clonotype was seen at least ten times. Here the CDR3 reads CASSDYPTGEYEQYV. The CDR3 region has the DNA TGTGCCAGCAGTGATTACCCCACGGGAGAATACGAGCAGTACGTC. The V call is TRBV6-1, the J call TRBJ2-7, with D possibly TRBD2 on 6 matching bases. Germline assignment: CDR1 MNHNS and CDR2 SASEGT. CDR3 size: 15 residues. Trimming removed 3 bases at V and 4 bases at J, with 16 bases between.

This clonotype was counted between two and nine times. The CDR3 bases are TGTGCCAGCAGCTTTGATTCGGAGGCGCAGTTCTTC. It yields the protein CASSFDSEAQFF. The chain couples TRBV5-4 to TRBJ2-1; maybe TRBD2 (5 bases). Trimming left V 2 bases short and J 12 bases short, with 12 bases between. This CDR3 comprises 12 residues. The germline V gene has CDR1 SGHNT and CDR2 YYREEE (reference sequence). Full variable domain (rest looked up from reference TRBV5-4 and TRBJ2-1): ETGVTQSPTHLIKTRGQQVTLRCSSQSGHNTVSWYQQALGQGPQFIFQYYREEENGRGNFPPRFSGLQFPNYSSELNVNALELDDSALYLCASSFDSEAQFFGPGTRLTVL.

This clonotype was detected only a few times. The rearrangement links TRBV9 to TRBJ2-6; weak D call: TRBD2 (6 bases). The V end was cut by 3 bases, the J end by 2 bases, with 18 bases between. This CDR3 is built from 18 residues. Per germline, CDR1 SGDLS and CDR2 YYNGEE. Here the CDR3 reads CASSAGSLAGAGANVLTF. The CDR3, as DNA: TGTGCCAGCAGCGCCGGGAGTTTGGCCGGGGCTGGGGCCAACGTCCTGACTTTC.

J is TRBJ1-6 and V is TRBV27; no firm D call. The germline V gene has CDR1 MNHEY and CDR2 SMNVEV (reference sequence). The V gene lost 1 base and the J gene lost 2 bases, with 6 bases spanning the gap. The length of the CDR3 is 15 residues. CDR3 protein: CASSLWGPYNSPLHF. CDR3 nucleotide sequence: TGTGCCAGCAGTTTATGGGGTCCCTATAATTCACCCCTCCACTTT.

This clonotype has only a few counts. This rearrangement joins TRBV11-2 to TRBJ2-2; 8 bases fit TRBD2. Germline CDR1 and CDR2: SGHAT and FQNNGV. This CDR3 spans 15 amino acids. The J segment lost 7 bases and the V segment lost 6 bases, leaving 10 bases of the junction unmatched. The CDR3 DNA is TGTGCCAGCAGGCATCCCGGGACTAGTGACGGGGAGCTGTTTTTT. Translating gives CASRHPGTSDGELFF.

The chain uses TRBV3-1 and TRBJ2-5, with 10 bases aligning to TRBD2. The CDR3 extends over 16 amino acids. After removal of 5 bases from V and 2 bases from J, the junction contained 8 bases not matched to a gene. Germline-derived CDR1 and CDR2 are LGHDT and YNNKEL (reference sequence). The CDR3 region has the DNA TGTGCCAGCAGCTCTGGACTAGCGGCGGTTCAAGAGACCCAGTACTTC. Protein: CASSSGLAAVQETQYF.

The chain is built from TRBV9 and TRBJ1-5, with no clear D. The CDR3 extends over 14 amino acids. V was cut by 0 bases and J by 1 base, with 5 bases left in between. CDR1 and CDR2 (germline): SGDLS, YYNGEE. The CDR3 region is CASSVGISNQPQHF. DNA of the CDR3: TGTGCCAGCAGCGTAGGGATAAGCAATCAGCCCCAGCATTTT.

The V call is TRBV7-2, the J call TRBJ1-2, with D unresolved. The CDR3 runs to 14 residues. V lost 5 bases, J lost 2 bases, and 12 bases lay in between. The germline gives CDR1 SGHTA, CDR2 FQGNSA. CDR3 bases: TGTGCCAGCAGCCCAGGCGAGGGCAACTATGGCTACACCTTC. Translation: CASSPGEGNYGYTF.

This clonotype was counted between two and nine times. J is TRBJ2-1 and V is TRBV5-1; TRBD2 matches at 11 bases. V dropped 3 bases and J dropped 10; count of bases not matched to a gene: 3. CDR1 SGHRS and CDR2 YFSETQ come from the germline V gene. The CDR3 spans 13 residues. The CDR3 sequence is CASSYPSGGEQFF. The CDR3 bases are TGCGCCAGCAGCTACCCTAGCGGGGGGGAGCAGTTCTTC.